Given below is one T cell receptor (beta chain) in context. CDR3 size: 16 residues. Trimming removed 1 base from V and 0 bases from J, with 11 bases in between. CDR1 is SGHRS and CDR2 is YFSETQ in the germline V gene. This entry belongs to a study of long-term antiretroviral therapy in people with HIV. Version v3.0 of the immunoSEQ assay ran at survey level. Generated by immunoSEQ multiplex PCR, the TCRdb table keeps only in-frame clones and is missing some. The sample includes 20,000 to 25,000 clones, around 79% seen only once; the top ten take around 5.1%. This TCR was recovered from a man aged 45-65 years with HIV. The chain recombines TRBV5-1 with TRBJ1-3; D remains unclear. Sequencing used unsorted PBMCs, obtained 0.3 years after starting antiretroviral therapy. DNA for the CDR3: TGCGCCAGCAGCTTGACATCAACCCGCTCTGGAAACACCATATATTTT. It specifies CASSLTSTRSGNTIYF.